These 2 T cell receptor beta chains originate from one sample sequenced in a study of metastatic and nonmetastatic thyroid tumors. From the PCR reads, TCRdb re-called clones with MiXCR. The table records tens of thousands of clones, approximately 15% of them present only once. Patients were all untreated before their thyroid surgery. Sequencing input: blood. These TCRs come from a male donor with papillary thyroid cancer or a benign thyroid nodule (not recorded which). Some clones in this sample may be carry-over from other donors' samples.

The chain joins TRBV15 to TRBJ2-1; D not certain. The CDR3 covers 15 residues. Trimming took 3 bases from V and 7 from J, leaving 16 bases between them. Looked up from germline, CDR1 is LNHNV and CDR2 is YYDKDF (reference sequence). CDR3 region: CATSSITEGLNEQFF. Written as DNA, the CDR3 is TGTGCCACCAGCAGTATAACAGAAGGATTGAATGAGCAGTTCTTC.

V usage is TRBV5-1 and J usage is TRBJ2-1; D is possibly TRBD2 (6 bases). CDR3 length equals 13 residues. The V end was cut by 3 bases, the J end by 5 bases, with 9 bases between. Germline CDR1 reads SGHRS; CDR2 reads YFSETQ. In DNA, the CDR3 is TGCGCCAGCAGCTGCGGGACCCACAATGAGCAGTTCTTC. Protein: CASSCGTHNEQFF.